The 6 T cell receptor beta chains listed next were all sequenced from one sample in a study of blood T cell repertoires in COVID-19. TCRdb's table, derived via immunoSEQ multiplex PCR, lists solely in-frame clones and lacks some. This sample has about 250,000 clones, with 86% found just once. Material: peripheral blood. Source of these receptors: a woman between 55 and 75 years old who had recovered from COVID-19.

This clone was seen a few times. The chain uses TRBV15 and TRBJ2-5; D may be TRBD1 (6 bases). Trimming shortened V by 0 bases and J by 7 bases, and 9 bases separated the two germline ends. Germline CDR1 and CDR2: LNHNV and YYDKDF (reference sequence). The CDR3 is 13 residues long. The CDR3 sequence is CATSRDKQGTQYF. The DNA for the CDR3 is TGTGCCACCAGCAGAGATAAACAGGGGACCCAGTACTTC.

This rearrangement joins TRBV7-3 to TRBJ2-3, with 7 bases fitting TRBD1. The CDR3 is 16 residues long. J was trimmed by 2 bases and V by 5 bases; bases with no gene match: 10. Germline V lookup: CDR1 SGHTA, CDR2 FQGTGA. In nucleotides, the CDR3 is TGTGCCAGCAGCCAGGCCGGGACAGATTACACAGATACGCAGTATTTT. It codes for CASSQAGTDYTDTQYF.

The CDR3: CASSSTGNTEAFF. The CDR3 nucleotides read TGTGCCAGCAGTTCGACAGGAAACACTGAAGCTTTCTTT. V gene TRBV2 combines with J gene TRBJ1-1, with D perhaps TRBD1 (6 bases). Trimming cost V 5 bases and J 2 bases, with 9 bases left between them. Germline CDR1 reads SNHLY; CDR2 reads FYNNEI. The CDR3 is 13 residues long.

This chain links TRBV6-5 with TRBJ2-7; D is possibly TRBD2 (6 bases). Germline V lookup: CDR1 MNHEY, CDR2 SVGAGI. Trimming cost V 8 bases and J 2 bases, with 16 bases left between them. This CDR3 region has 14 residues. The CDR3 sequence is CASVGGLSAYEQYF. In DNA, the CDR3 is TGTGCCAGCGTGGGGGGACTCTCCGCCTACGAGCAGTACTTC.

This clone was picked up many times. The J gene is TRBJ2-3, the V gene TRBV7-6, with 11 bases lining up with TRBD2. V dropped 8 bases and J dropped 3; count of bases not matched to a gene: 7. The CDR3 runs to 15 residues. Germline lookup yields CDR1 SGHVS and CDR2 FNYEAQ. CDR3 nucleotides: TGTGCCAGCGGGCTAGCGGGGGGCCTTACAGATACGCAGTATTTT. This gives the protein CASGLAGGLTDTQYF.

J is TRBJ2-3 and V is TRBV27; 13 bases fit TRBD2. This CDR3 is built from 17 residues. Unmatched junction bases numbered 7, after V lost 5 bases and J lost 2 bases. The V gene's germline CDR1 is MNHEY and CDR2 SMNVEV (reference sequence). The chain's CDR3 is CASSRWTSGGYTDTQYF. The CDR3 DNA reads as TGTGCCAGCAGTCGGTGGACTAGCGGGGGATACACAGATACGCAGTATTTT.